The rows below give T cell receptor beta chains drawn from one sample of a study of vaccination and CD4 T cells after COVID-19. The antigens these receptors bind are not known. TCRdb re-derived calls from the PCR reads in MiXCR, one entry per CDR3 protein. The table includes approximately 12,000 distinct CDR3 sequences, 44% detected once. The sequenced material came from cultured CD4+ T cells from blood. These receptors came from a human donor with COVID-19. Each CDR3 is given with its conserved first and last residue. The D gene is left open where the match is weak. Size values are once, few and many counts, or a class for expanded clones, and some rows have none.

j_call clone_size d_call v_call cdr3_aa cdr3_nt
TRBJ1-1 few TRBD1 TRBV6-2/TRBV6-3 CASSSRQGMNTEAFF TGTGCCAGCAGTTCAAGACAGGGCATGAACACTGAAGCTTTCTTT
TRBJ1-2 - TRBD1 TRBV28 CASSPGDRGDYGYTF TGTGCCAGCAGCCCAGGAGACAGGGGGGACTATGGCTACACCTTC
TRBJ1-1 - - TRBV14 CASSQDLRKNTEAFF TGTGCCAGCAGCCAAGACCTTCGGAAGAACACTGAAGCTTTCTTT
TRBJ2-3 - - TRBV10-3 CAISPARGDTDTQYF TGTGCCATATCCCCCGCGCGGGGAGACACAGATACGCAGTATTTT
TRBJ1-6 once TRBD1 TRBV5-3 CASSLDRVNSPRHF TGTGCCAGCAGTCTCGACAGGGTAAATTCACCCCGCCACTTT
TRBJ1-6 few TRBD1 TRBV6-1 CASSEEGQGSRAEASPLHF TGTGCCAGCAGTGAAGAGGGACAGGGAAGTCGGGCGGAAGCTTCACCCCTCCACTTT
TRBJ1-4 - TRBD1 TRBV27 CASSSGQGAEKLFF TGTGCCAGCAGTTCTGGACAGGGGGCGGAAAAACTGTTTTTT
TRBJ2-3 - TRBD2 TRBV11-3 CASSLGTSGSTDTQYF TGTGCCAGCAGCTTAGGGACTAGCGGGAGCACAGATACGCAGTATTTT
TRBJ1-5 few TRBD1 TRBV20-1 CSAGTGGDQPQHF TGCAGTGCTGGGACAGGGGGCGATCAGCCCCAGCATTTT
TRBJ1-5 once TRBD1 TRBV18 CASSPTLQGAFDSNQPQHF TGTGCCAGCTCACCAACGCTACAGGGGGCCTTTGATAGCAATCAGCCCCAGCATTTT
TRBJ2-6 few - TRBV24-1 CATSAPQGSSGANVLTF TGTGCCACCAGTGCCCCCCAGGGTTCCTCTGGGGCCAACGTCCTGACTTTC
TRBJ2-2 - TRBD2 TRBV6-2/TRBV6-3 CASSTSGGAFPTGELFF TGTGCCAGCAGTACTAGCGGGGGGGCCTTTCCCACCGGGGAGCTGTTTTTT
TRBJ1-2 - - TRBV25-1 CASSVLVHYGYTF TGTGCCAGCAGTGTACTAGTGCACTATGGCTACACCTTC
TRBJ2-2 few - TRBV7-2 CASRPPVNTGELFF TGTGCCAGCAGGCCCCCAGTGAACACCGGGGAGCTGTTTTTT
TRBJ2-7 - - TRBV18 CASSPDRPYEQYF TGTGCCAGCTCACCGGATAGGCCCTACGAGCAGTACTTC
TRBJ2-1 - TRBD1 TRBV5-4 CASTRAPGGEQFF TGTGCCAGCACCAGGGCTCCAGGGGGTGAGCAGTTCTTC
TRBJ1-2 - - TRBV7-8 CASSLGPPYGYTF TGTGCCAGCAGCTTAGGTCCACCTTATGGCTACACCTTC
TRBJ1-2 - - TRBV7-6 CASSPPPGSPSYGYTF TGTGCCAGCAGCCCTCCCCCAGGGTCCCCTAGCTATGGCTACACCTTC
TRBJ1-3 - - TRBV28 CASSLLQAGNTIYF TGTGCCAGCAGTTTATTGCAGGCTGGAAACACCATATATTTT
TRBJ2-1 - - TRBV4-1 CASSHREIGHNEQFF TGCGCCAGCAGTCACAGGGAAATTGGGCACAATGAGCAGTTCTTC
TRBJ2-7 - TRBD1 TRBV27 CASSHRGQWDEQYF TGTGCCAGCAGTCACAGGGGGCAGTGGGACGAGCAGTACTTC
TRBJ2-1 - - TRBV6-1 CASKRGVDTEQFF TGTGCCAGCAAAAGAGGAGTGGATACTGAGCAGTTCTTC
TRBJ1-5 few TRBD1 TRBV7-2 CASSLSGQGWIQPQHF TGTGCCAGCAGCTTATCCGGACAGGGTTGGATTCAGCCCCAGCATTTT
TRBJ2-7 - TRBD1 TRBV30 CAWRSDRGLSEQYF TGTGCCTGGAGATCCGACAGGGGTCTTTCCGAGCAGTACTTC
TRBJ2-1 - - TRBV27 CASTGDGRVYNEQFF TGTGCCAGCACAGGGGATGGCCGCGTTTACAATGAGCAGTTCTTC
TRBJ1-1 few - TRBV10-1 CASSGYLQIRGDTEAFF TGCGCCAGCAGTGGGTACCTACAAATAAGGGGGGACACTGAAGCTTTCTTT
TRBJ2-5 few TRBD2 TRBV14 CASSQARTSRQETQYF TGTGCCAGCAGCCAAGCCAGGACTAGCCGGCAAGAGACCCAGTACTTC
TRBJ2-7 - TRBD1 TRBV7-3 CASSLTAGTGSEQYF TGTGCCAGCAGCTTAACGGCCGGGACAGGGAGCGAGCAGTACTTC
TRBJ2-4 few - TRBV7-6 CASSSGAAKNIQYF TGTGCCAGCAGCTCAGGAGCCGCCAAAAACATTCAGTACTTC
TRBJ1-3 - - TRBV11-2 CASSLAGGNTIYF TGTGCCAGCAGCTTAGCGGGAGGAAACACCATATATTTT
TRBJ1-6 few - TRBV7-3 CASSPGPGNSPLHF TGTGCCAGCAGCCCCGGGCCGGGGAATTCACCCCTCCACTTT
TRBJ2-7 - - TRBV7-2 CASSLGQPYEQYF TGTGCCAGCAGCTTAGGTCAGCCATACGAGCAGTACTTC
TRBJ1-6 - - TRBV25-1 CASRGPLPGTPLHF TGTGCCAGCAGGGGGCCCCTTCCCGGCACACCCCTCCACTTT
TRBJ1-5 - - TRBV12-3/TRBV12-4 CASSPRTLNQPQHF TGTGCCAGCTCTCCCCGGACCCTCAATCAGCCCCAGCATTTT
TRBJ2-2 - TRBD2 TRBV20-1 CSAKPGGAGELFF TGCAGTGCTAAACCGGGAGGGGCCGGGGAGCTGTTTTTT
TRBJ2-1 - - TRBV6-2/TRBV6-3 CASSYALRGVDYNEQFF TGTGCCAGCAGTTACGCTTTGCGCGGGGTGGACTACAATGAGCAGTTCTTC
TRBJ2-5 few - TRBV6-1 CASTKGPQETQYF TGTGCCAGCACAAAGGGACCTCAAGAGACCCAGTACTTC
TRBJ1-2 few - TRBV27 CASSFLGGAYGYTF TGTGCCAGCAGTTTTCTTGGGGGAGCCTATGGCTACACCTTC
TRBJ2-3 few - TRBV27 CASSSLGWGPITDTQYF TGTGCCAGCAGTTCCCTGGGGTGGGGGCCGATCACAGATACGCAGTATTTT
TRBJ1-2 once TRBD1 TRBV27 CASSLAGTGRLGGYTF TGTGCCAGCAGCCTCGCCGGGACAGGCCGACTAGGCGGCTACACCTTC
TRBJ2-5 once - TRBV5-8 CASSVETQYF TGTGCCAGCAGCGTGGAGACCCAGTACTTC
TRBJ2-5 few TRBD1 TRBV24-1 CATSDSTGGKETQYF TGTGCCACCAGTGACTCAACAGGGGGCAAAGAGACCCAGTACTTC
TRBJ2-3 - TRBD2 TRBV7-3 CASSSHPGSGGITDTQYF TGTGCCAGCAGCTCCCACCCAGGGAGCGGGGGGATCACAGATACGCAGTATTTT
TRBJ2-5 - - TRBV29-1 CSVRRNQETQYF TGCAGCGTTCGCAGGAACCAAGAGACCCAGTACTTC
TRBJ2-5 - - TRBV27 CASSFRWRETQYF TGTGCCAGCAGTTTTAGGTGGAGGGAGACCCAGTACTTC